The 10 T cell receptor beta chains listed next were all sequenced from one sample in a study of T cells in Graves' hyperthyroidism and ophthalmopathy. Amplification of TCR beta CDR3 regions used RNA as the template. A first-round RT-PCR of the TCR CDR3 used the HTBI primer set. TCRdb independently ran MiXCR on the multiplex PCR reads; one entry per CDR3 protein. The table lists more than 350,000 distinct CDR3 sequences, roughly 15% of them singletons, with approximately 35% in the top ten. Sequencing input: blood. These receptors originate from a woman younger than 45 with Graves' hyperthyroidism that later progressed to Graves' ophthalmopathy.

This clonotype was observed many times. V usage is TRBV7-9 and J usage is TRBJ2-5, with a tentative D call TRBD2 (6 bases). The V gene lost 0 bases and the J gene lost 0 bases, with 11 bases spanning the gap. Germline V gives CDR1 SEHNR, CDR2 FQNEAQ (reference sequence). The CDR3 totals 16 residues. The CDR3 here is CASSLALGGNQETQYF. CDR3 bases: TGTGCCAGCAGCTTAGCGCTGGGGGGAAACCAAGAGACCCAGTACTTC.

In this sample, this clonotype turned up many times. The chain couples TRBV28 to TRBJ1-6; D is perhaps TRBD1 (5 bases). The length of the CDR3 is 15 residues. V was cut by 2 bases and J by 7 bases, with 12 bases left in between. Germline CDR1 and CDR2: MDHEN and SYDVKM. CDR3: CASSLTRGLNSPLHF. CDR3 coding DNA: TGTGCCAGCAGTTTAACGCGGGGGTTGAATTCACCCCTCCACTTT.

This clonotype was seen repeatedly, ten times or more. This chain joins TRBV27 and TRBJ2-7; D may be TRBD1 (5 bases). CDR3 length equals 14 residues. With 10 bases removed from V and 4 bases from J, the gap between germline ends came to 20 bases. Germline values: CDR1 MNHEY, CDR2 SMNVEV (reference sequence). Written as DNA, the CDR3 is TGTGCCACCTCTGGGGCTATGGGGAAATACGAGCAGTACTTC. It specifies CATSGAMGKYEQYF.

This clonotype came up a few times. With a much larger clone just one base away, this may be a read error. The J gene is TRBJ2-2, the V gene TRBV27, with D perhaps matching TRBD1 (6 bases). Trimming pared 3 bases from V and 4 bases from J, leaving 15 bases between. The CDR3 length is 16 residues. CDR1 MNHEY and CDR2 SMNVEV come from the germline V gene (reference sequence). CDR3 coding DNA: TGTGCCAGCAGTTTTCGCGCAGGGGTCCGCACCGGGGAGCTGTTTTTT. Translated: CASSFRAGVRTGELFF.

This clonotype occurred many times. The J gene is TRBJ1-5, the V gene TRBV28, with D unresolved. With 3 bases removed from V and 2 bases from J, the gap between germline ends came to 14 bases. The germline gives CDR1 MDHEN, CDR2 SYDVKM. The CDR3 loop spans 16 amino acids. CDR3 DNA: TGTGCCAGCAGTTTTAAAACGGCTGGAGGCAATCAGCCCCAGCATTTT. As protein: CASSFKTAGGNQPQHF.

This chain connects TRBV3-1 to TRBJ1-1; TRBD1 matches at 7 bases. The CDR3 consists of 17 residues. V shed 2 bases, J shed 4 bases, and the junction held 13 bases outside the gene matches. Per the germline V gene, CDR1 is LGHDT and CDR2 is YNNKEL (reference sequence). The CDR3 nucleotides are TGTGCCAGCAGCCAATTGCGGATGTTAGGGGGCACCACTGAAGCTTTCTTT. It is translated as CASSQLRMLGGTTEAFF.

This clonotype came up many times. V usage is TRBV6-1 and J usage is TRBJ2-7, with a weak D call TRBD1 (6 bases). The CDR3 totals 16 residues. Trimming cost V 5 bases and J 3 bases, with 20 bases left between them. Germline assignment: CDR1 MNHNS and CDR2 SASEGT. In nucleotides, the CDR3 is TGTGCCAGCAGTCTTGGTGAGACAGGACCTCACTACGAGCAGTACTTC. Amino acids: CASSLGETGPHYEQYF.

The CDR3 here is CASSQERWEAVNTIYF. The CDR3 nucleotides are TGTGCCAGCAGCCAAGAAAGATGGGAGGCAGTAAACACCATATATTTT. The V and J genes are TRBV3-1 and TRBJ1-3; D is unclear. The CDR3 extends over 16 amino acids. V gave up 0 bases and J gave up 6 bases, with 15 bases separating them. Germline loops: CDR1 LGHDT, CDR2 YNNKEL (reference sequence).

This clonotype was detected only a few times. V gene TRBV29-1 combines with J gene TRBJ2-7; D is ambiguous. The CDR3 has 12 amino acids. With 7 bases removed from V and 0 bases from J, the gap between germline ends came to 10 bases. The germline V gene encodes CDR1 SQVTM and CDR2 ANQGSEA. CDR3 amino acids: CSGQTSSYEQYF. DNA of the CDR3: TGCAGCGGCCAGACAAGCTCCTACGAGCAGTACTTC.

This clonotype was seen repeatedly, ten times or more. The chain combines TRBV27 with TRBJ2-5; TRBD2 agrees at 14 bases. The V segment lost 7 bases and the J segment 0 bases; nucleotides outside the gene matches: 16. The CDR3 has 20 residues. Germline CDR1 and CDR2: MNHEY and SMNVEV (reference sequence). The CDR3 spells CASTPIPGLAGAYNQETQYF. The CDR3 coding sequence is TGTGCCAGCACCCCAATCCCGGGACTAGCGGGGGCTTATAACCAAGAGACCCAGTACTTC.